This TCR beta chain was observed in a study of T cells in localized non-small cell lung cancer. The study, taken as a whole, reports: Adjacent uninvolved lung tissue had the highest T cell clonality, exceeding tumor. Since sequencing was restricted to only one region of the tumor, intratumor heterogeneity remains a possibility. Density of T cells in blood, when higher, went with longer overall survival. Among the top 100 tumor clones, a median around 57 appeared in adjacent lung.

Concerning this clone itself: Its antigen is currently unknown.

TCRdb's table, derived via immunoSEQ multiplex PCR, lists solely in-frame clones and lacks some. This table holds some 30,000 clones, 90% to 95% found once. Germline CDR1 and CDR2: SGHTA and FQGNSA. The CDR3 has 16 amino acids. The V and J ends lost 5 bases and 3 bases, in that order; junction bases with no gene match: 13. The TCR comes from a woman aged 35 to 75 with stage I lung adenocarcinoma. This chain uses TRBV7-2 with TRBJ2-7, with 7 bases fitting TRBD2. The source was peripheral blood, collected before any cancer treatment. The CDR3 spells CASSHSIGGSRYEQYF. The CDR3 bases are TGTGCCAGCAGCCACTCTATTGGCGGGAGTCGCTACGAGCAGTACTTC.